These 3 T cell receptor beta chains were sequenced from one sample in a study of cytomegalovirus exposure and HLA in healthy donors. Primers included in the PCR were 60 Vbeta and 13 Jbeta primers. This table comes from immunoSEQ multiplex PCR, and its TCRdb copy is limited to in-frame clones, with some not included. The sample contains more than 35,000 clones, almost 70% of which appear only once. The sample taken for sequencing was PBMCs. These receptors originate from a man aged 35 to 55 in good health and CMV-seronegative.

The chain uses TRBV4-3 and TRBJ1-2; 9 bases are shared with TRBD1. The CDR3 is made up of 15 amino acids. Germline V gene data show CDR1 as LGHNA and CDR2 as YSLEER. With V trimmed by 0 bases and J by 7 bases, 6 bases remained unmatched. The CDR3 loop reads CASSQEEQGASGYTF. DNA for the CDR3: TGCGCCAGCAGCCAAGAGGAACAGGGGGCGAGTGGCTACACCTTC.

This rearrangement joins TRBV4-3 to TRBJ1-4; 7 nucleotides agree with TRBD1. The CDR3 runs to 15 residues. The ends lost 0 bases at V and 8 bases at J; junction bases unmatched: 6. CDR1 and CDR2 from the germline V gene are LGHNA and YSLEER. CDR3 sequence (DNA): TGCGCCAGCAGCCAAGAGGAGACAGGGAACGAAAAACTGTTTTTT. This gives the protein CASSQEETGNEKLFF.

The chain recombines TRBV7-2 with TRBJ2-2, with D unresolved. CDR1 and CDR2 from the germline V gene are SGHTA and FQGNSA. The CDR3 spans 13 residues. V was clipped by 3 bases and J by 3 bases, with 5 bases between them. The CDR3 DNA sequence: TGTGCCAGCAGCTTCCGGGACACCGGGGAGCTGTTTTTT. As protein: CASSFRDTGELFF.